The 29 T cell receptor beta chains given below trace back to one sample, sequenced in a study of T cells in Graves' hyperthyroidism and ophthalmopathy (dated by TCRdb to the late 2010s). Library prep was done by multiplex PCR. The run used an Illumina HiSeq 2000. Amplification of TCR beta CDR3 regions was carried out from RNA transcripts. For the first round of RT-PCR on the TCR CDR3, the HTBI primer set was used together with the Qiagen OneStep RT-PCR kit. The public reads were run again by TCRdb, first through fastp at Q25 and then through MiXCR, and only productive beta chains were kept. Each CDR3 protein gets just one entry, which takes the most common genes and DNA from the rows behind it. Present in this sample are hundreds of thousands of distinct CDR3 sequences, more than 20% of which were seen just once. The ten most abundant clones make up under 35% of the sample. The specimen sequenced was blood. Every receptor here comes from a man aged 30 to 39 with Graves' ophthalmopathy.

This clonotype was observed at least ten times. The rearrangement uses TRBV12-3 or TRBV12-4 and TRBJ2-7; weak D call: TRBD1 (6 bases). This CDR3 contains 16 residues. V gave up 5 bases and J gave up 5 bases, with 22 bases separating them. CDR3 nucleotides: TGTGCCAGCAGTATCAGGGAGACAGGTGGGGCGCACGAGCAGTACTTC. Protein product: CASSIRETGGAHEQYF.

This clonotype has just one count. This chain's CDR3 is CAIRDGLPGEQYF. In nucleotides, the CDR3 is TGTGCCATCAGAGACGGGCTTCCAGGGGAGCAGTACTTC. The chain carries TRBV10-3 and TRBJ2-7, with D perhaps TRBD1 (5 bases). Germline V lookup: CDR1 ENHRY, CDR2 SYGVKD. Between the trimmed V and J ends, which lost 6 bases and 7 bases, there was a span of 16 bases. The CDR3 consists of 13 residues.

This clonotype has only one observation. The CDR3, as DNA: TGTGCCAGCAGCTTCAGACTAGCGGAAGATACAGATACGCAGTATTTT. Translated: CASSFRLAEDTDTQYF. V is TRBV11-2 and J is TRBJ2-3, with 9 bases aligning to TRBD2. This CDR3 has 16 residues. The J segment lost 3 bases and the V segment lost 3 bases, leaving 7 bases of the junction unmatched. Germline V gene data show CDR1 as SGHAT and CDR2 as FQNNGV.

The V gene is TRBV6-1, the J gene TRBJ2-3; possibly TRBD1 for D (6 bases). V gave up 10 bases and J gave up 0 bases, with 17 bases separating them. Germline V gene lookup returns CDR1 MNHNS and CDR2 SASEGT. The CDR3 sequence is 15 residues long. CDR3 residues: CAIGGQGLSTDTQYF. For the CDR3, the DNA is TGTGCCATCGGCGGGCAGGGGTTGAGCACAGATACGCAGTATTTT.

Points on this clonotype: The junction shows a germline mismatch at one end, possibly a read error. This chain joins TRBV20-1 and TRBJ1-6; TRBD1 is a possible D gene (6 bases). CDR3 length: 18 residues. Germline lookup yields CDR1 DFQATT and CDR2 SNEGSKA (reference sequence). CDR3 sequence (DNA): TGCAGTGCTAGAGATCTCCAGGGACAAAGCTCCTATAATTCACCCCCCCACTTT. This translates into CSARDLQGQSSYNSPPHF.

This clonotype has only a few counts. The rearrangement joins TRBV7-3 to TRBJ1-5; 7 nucleotides align to TRBD1. Germline V gene data show CDR1 as SGHTA and CDR2 as FQGTGA. The CDR3 contains 13 residues. J lost 9 bases, V lost 5 bases, and 7 bases had no gene match. DNA for the CDR3: TGTGCCAGCAGCCGCGGGCAGGGGGGGCCCCAGCATTTT. Its protein product is CASSRGQGGPQHF.

This clonotype turned up a few times. The chain links TRBV3-1 to TRBJ2-4; 9 nucleotides match TRBD2. The CDR3 sequence is 14 residues long. Losses at the gene ends were 4 bases for V and 6 bases for J; bases not matched to a gene: 4. Germline CDR1 and CDR2: LGHDT and YNNKEL (reference sequence). CDR3 in amino acids: CASSLRLAVNIQYF. The CDR3 DNA reads as TGTGCCAGCAGCCTCAGACTAGCGGTAAACATTCAGTACTTC. Together with reference TRBV3-1 and TRBJ2-4, the CDR3 gives the full variable domain: DTAVSQTPKYLVTQMGNDKSIKCEQNLGHDTMYWYKQDSKKFLKIMFSYNNKELIINETVPNRFSPKSPDKAHLNLHINSLELGDSAVYFCASSLRLAVNIQYFGAGTRLSVL.

This clonotype was counted only a few times. Relative to the germline gene, one junction end is altered; a read error may explain this. The chain employs TRBV11-1 and TRBJ1-1, with a weak D call TRBD1 (6 bases). Germline V CDR1 and CDR2: SGHAT, FQDESV (reference sequence). CDR3 length equals 16 residues. The CDR3 DNA follows: TGTGCCAGCAGTTTAGACAGGAGAGGGGGACACACTGAAGCTTTCTTT. Its translation is CASSLDRRGGHTEAFF.

The rearrangement links TRBV28 to TRBJ2-7, with TRBD2 matching over 7 bases. Trimming removed 7 bases from V and 6 bases from J; junction bases left unmatched: 6. This CDR3 contains 12 residues. The germline V gene has CDR1 MDHEN and CDR2 SYDVKM. The CDR3: CASISTGGEQYF. CDR3 bases: TGTGCCAGCATCTCCACGGGGGGCGAGCAGTACTTC.

This chain uses TRBV4-1 with TRBJ2-7; 7 bases are shared with TRBD1. Germline values: CDR1 MGHRA, CDR2 YSYEKL. Unmatched junction bases numbered 7, after V lost 2 bases and J lost 0 bases. The CDR3 runs to 16 residues. The CDR3 sequence is CASSQYVWDSSYEQYF. CDR3 in DNA: TGCGCCAGCAGCCAATACGTCTGGGACAGCTCCTACGAGCAGTACTTC.

The V and J genes are TRBV28 and TRBJ2-1; 7 bases agree with TRBD2. Trimming at V came to 6 bases and at J to 8 bases, leaving 10 bases not matched to a gene. The CDR3 has 14 residues. The germline V gene has CDR1 MDHEN and CDR2 SYDVKM. The CDR3 nucleotides read TGTGCCAGCAGACCCGGACTAGTGCGGGATGAGCAGTTCTTC. Its translation is CASRPGLVRDEQFF.

This clonotype was seen more than once but under ten times. This chain joins TRBV6-1 and TRBJ2-1, with 7 bases matching TRBD1. The V gene end was trimmed by 6 bases and the J gene end by 0 bases; junction bases not matched to a gene: 5. This CDR3 has 15 amino acids. In germline, CDR1 is MNHNS, CDR2 SASEGT. CDR3 loop: CASSNRDSSYNEQFF. CDR3 DNA sequence: TGTGCCAGCAGCAACCGGGACAGCTCCTACAATGAGCAGTTCTTC.

The chain combines TRBV6-2 or TRBV6-3 with TRBJ1-6; D is unresolved. Germline V CDR1 and CDR2: MNHEY, SVGEGT. Between the trimmed V and J ends, which lost 5 bases and 6 bases, there was a span of 8 bases. CDR3 length equals 13 residues. CDR3 in amino acids: CASSADFNSPLHF. The CDR3 DNA reads as TGTGCCAGCAGTGCGGACTTTAATTCACCCCTCCACTTT.

In its sample, this clonotype was seen many times. This sequence joins TRBV5-1 and TRBJ2-1, with D possibly matching TRBD2 (5 bases). Germline V CDR1 and CDR2: SGHRS, YFSETQ. CDR3 length equals 13 residues. Trimming removed 4 bases from V and 5 bases from J, with 10 bases in between. CDR3 residues: CASSGGLNNEQFF. For the CDR3, the DNA is TGCGCCAGCAGCGGCGGGCTTAACAATGAGCAGTTCTTC.

The chain couples TRBV29-1 to TRBJ2-1; 11 bases align to TRBD1. The CDR3 has 14 amino acids. Germline V gene data show CDR1 as SQVTM and CDR2 as ANQGSEA. Trimming cost V 3 bases and J 4 bases; bases outside gene matches: 2. CDR3 protein: CSVEGQGEYNEQFF. CDR3 bases: TGCAGCGTTGAGGGACAGGGGGAATACAATGAGCAGTTCTTC.

In DNA, the CDR3 is TGTGCCAGCAGCTTCAAACTAGCGGGATATACCGGGGAGCTGTTTTTT. Its translation is CASSFKLAGYTGELFF. The gene calls are TRBV7-9 and TRBJ2-2; 10 bases fit TRBD2. J was trimmed by 5 bases and V by 3 bases; bases with no gene match: 6. This CDR3 contains 16 residues. Per the germline V gene, CDR1 is SEHNR and CDR2 is FQNEAQ (reference sequence).

V usage is TRBV3-1 and J usage is TRBJ2-1; 8 bases are a match to TRBD1. V shed 1 base and J 7 bases; nucleotides not matched to a gene: 6. The CDR3 runs to 15 residues. Germline CDR1 reads LGHDT; CDR2 reads YNNKEL (reference sequence). In DNA form, the CDR3 reads TGTGCCAGCAGCCAAGCCCCGGACAGGGTGAATGAGCAGTTCTTC. Amino acid sequence: CASSQAPDRVNEQFF.

This clonotype was observed at least ten times. The rearrangement links TRBV28 to TRBJ1-1, with TRBD1 identical over 10 bases. CDR1 and CDR2 from the germline V gene are MDHEN and SYDVKM. The length of the CDR3 is 17 residues. J lost 4 bases, V lost 3 bases, and 11 bases had no gene match. The CDR3 sequence is CASSFPWRTGGITEAFF. CDR3 DNA sequence: TGTGCCAGCAGTTTCCCCTGGAGGACAGGGGGGATCACTGAAGCTTTCTTT.

This rearrangement joins TRBV6-1 to TRBJ2-7; 7 nucleotides match TRBD1. The CDR3 contains 15 residues. V lost 5 bases and J lost 0; bases outside the gene matches: 7. Germline-derived CDR1 and CDR2 are MNHNS and SASEGT. The CDR3 DNA sequence: TGTGCCAGCAGTTATACGAGGGACAGCTCCTACGAGCAGTACTTC. Protein: CASSYTRDSSYEQYF.

This clonotype was observed a handful of times. The DNA of the CDR3 is TGTGCCAGCGGAGCGGGAGGGGACAATGAGCAGTTCTTC. Translating it yields CASGAGGDNEQFF. The chain joins TRBV6-1 to TRBJ2-1, with TRBD2 matching over 10 bases. Germline lookup yields CDR1 MNHNS and CDR2 SASEGT. This CDR3 has 13 residues. V was clipped by 8 bases and J by 5 bases; unmatched bases: 3.

This chain joins TRBV29-1 and TRBJ1-1, with 8 positions matching TRBD1. Looked up from germline, CDR1 is SQVTM and CDR2 is ANQGSEA. CDR3 length: 12 amino acids. J was trimmed by 4 bases and V by 6 bases; bases with no gene match: 4. The CDR3 is CSVDRGPTEAFF. CDR3 nucleotides: TGCAGCGTCGACAGGGGTCCCACTGAAGCTTTCTTT. Filled out from reference TRBV29-1 and TRBJ1-1, the complete variable domain reads SAVISQKPSRDICQRGTSLTIQCQVDSQVTMMFWYRQQPGQSLTLIATANQGSEATYESGFVIDKFPISRPNLTFSTLTVSNMSPEDSSIYLCSVDRGPTEAFFGQGTRLTVV.

This clonotype was seen repeatedly, ten times or more. The rearrangement links TRBV18 to TRBJ2-1, with 11 nucleotides matching TRBD2. The J segment lost 7 bases and the V segment lost 5 bases, leaving 7 bases of the junction unmatched. Germline CDR1 and CDR2: KGHSH and LQKENI. The CDR3 has 15 amino acids. This CDR3 reads CASSELAGAGNEQFF. The CDR3 DNA reads as TGTGCCAGCTCAGAACTAGCGGGAGCAGGGAATGAGCAGTTCTTC.

At least ten counts were recorded for this clonotype. The CDR3 here is CASSLGGLAGAEQFF. The CDR3 DNA reads TGCGCCAGCAGCTTGGGCGGATTAGCGGGAGCTGAGCAGTTCTTC. The chain has TRBV5-1 and TRBJ2-1; 9 bases are shared with TRBD2. Germline-derived CDR1 and CDR2 are SGHRS and YFSETQ. The CDR3 has 15 residues. The V segment lost 0 bases and the J segment 9 bases; nucleotides outside the gene matches: 7.

This clonotype turned up a few times. The chain links TRBV9 to TRBJ2-5; 11 nucleotides align to TRBD1. CDR1 SGDLS and CDR2 YYNGEE come from the germline V gene. V lost 3 bases and J lost 4; bases outside the gene matches: 5. There are 15 residues in the CDR3. The CDR3: CASSAGGQGGETQYF. CDR3 nucleotide sequence: TGTGCCAGCAGCGCCGGGGGACAGGGGGGAGAGACCCAGTACTTC.

This clonotype was counted ten times or more. The V gene is TRBV25-1, the J gene TRBJ1-2; 8 positions agree with TRBD1. V lost 3 bases to trimming and J lost 7 bases; unmatched junction nucleotides: 10. This CDR3 contains 15 residues. Germline lookup yields CDR1 MGHDK and CDR2 SYGVNS. The CDR3 region has the DNA TGTGCCAGCAGTGATCTGACAGGGGAGGCACGTGGCTACACCTTC. It is translated as CASSDLTGEARGYTF.

The table lists this clonotype with many counts. The chain recombines TRBV18 with TRBJ2-7; 7 bases are a match to TRBD1. Per the germline V gene, CDR1 is KGHSH and CDR2 is LQKENI. This CDR3 contains 15 residues. With V trimmed by 5 bases and J by 1 base, 8 bases remained unmatched. Here the CDR3 reads CASSALGGTSYEQYF. The CDR3 nucleotides read TGTGCCAGCTCAGCTCTAGGGGGCACGTCCTACGAGCAGTACTTC.

This clonotype occurred many times. V gene TRBV11-2 combines with J gene TRBJ2-2; D may match TRBD1 or TRBD2 (5 bases each). The CDR3 is 16 amino acids. V was cut by 1 base and J by 7 bases, with 16 bases left in between. Per the germline V gene, CDR1 is SGHAT and CDR2 is FQNNGV. The CDR3 sequence: CASSLVSRGRVGELFF. The CDR3 DNA follows: TGTGCCAGCAGCTTAGTATCGAGGGGACGTGTCGGGGAGCTGTTTTTT.

V usage is TRBV20-1 and J usage is TRBJ2-5; D gene unclear. Germline V gene sequence: CDR1 DFQATT, CDR2 SNEGSKA (reference sequence). The CDR3 consists of 13 residues. V lost 7 bases and J lost 3, with 15 bases in between. The DNA of the CDR3 is TGCAGTGTCGCGGTCTCGGTAGAAGAGACCCAGTACTTC. Protein sequence: CSVAVSVEETQYF.

At least ten counts were recorded for this clonotype. The V and J genes are TRBV2 and TRBJ1-5, with D possibly matching TRBD1 (5 bases). Looked up from germline, CDR1 is SNHLY and CDR2 is FYNNEI. This CDR3 has 14 residues. Trimming took 2 bases from V and 7 from J, leaving 12 bases between them. CDR3 bases: TGTGCCAGCAGTGAAAGGGAGGGGCGACAGCCCCAGCATTTT. Its translation: CASSEREGRQPQHF.